This T cell receptor (beta chain) stems from a study of T cells after yellow fever vaccination. The germline gives CDR1 MNHEY, CDR2 SMNVEV (reference sequence). CDR3 size: 16 residues. Trimming left V 3 bases short and J 0 bases short, with 15 bases between. TCRdb re-called the 5' RACE reads through MiXCR, storing one row per CDR3 protein. This sample has 200,000 to 250,000 distinct CDR3 sequences, with 6.9% found just once. This clonotype originated in a man aged 25-45 years who received the YFV17D yellow fever vaccine. The chain employs TRBV27 and TRBJ2-7; D ambiguous. The material was CD4+ T cells sorted from PBMCs, obtained 15 days after the yellow fever booster vaccination. The CDR3 region is CASSFLYGEHSYEQYF. CDR3 bases: TGTGCCAGCAGTTTTTTGTATGGGGAACACTCCTACGAGCAGTACTTC.